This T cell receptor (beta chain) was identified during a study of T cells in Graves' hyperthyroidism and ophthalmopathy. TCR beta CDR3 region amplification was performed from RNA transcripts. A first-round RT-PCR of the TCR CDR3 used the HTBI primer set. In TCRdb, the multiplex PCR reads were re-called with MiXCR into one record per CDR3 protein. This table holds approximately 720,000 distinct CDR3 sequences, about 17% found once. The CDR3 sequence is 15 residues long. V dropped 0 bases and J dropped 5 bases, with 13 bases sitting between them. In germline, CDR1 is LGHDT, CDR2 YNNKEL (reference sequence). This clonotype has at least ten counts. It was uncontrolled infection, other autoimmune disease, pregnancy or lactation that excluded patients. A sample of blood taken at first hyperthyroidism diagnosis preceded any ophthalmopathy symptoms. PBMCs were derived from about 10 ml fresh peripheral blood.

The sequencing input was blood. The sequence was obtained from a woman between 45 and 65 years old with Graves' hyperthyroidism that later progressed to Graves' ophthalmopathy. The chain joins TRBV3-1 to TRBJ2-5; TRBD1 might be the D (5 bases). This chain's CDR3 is CASSQEALPGETQYF. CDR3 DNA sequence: TGTGCCAGCAGCCAAGAAGCCTTACCAGGGGAGACCCAGTACTTC.